The clone carrying this T cell receptor (beta chain) has more than one count but fewer than ten. These data come from a study of early T cells in non-severe SARS-CoV-2 infection. The V end was cut by 2 bases, the J end by 0 bases, with 11 bases between. The CDR3 spans 14 residues. Germline CDR1 DFQATT, CDR2 SNEGSKA (reference sequence). Unique molecular identifiers were affixed to single, distinct cDNA molecules. MiXCR, run by TCRdb on the 5' RACE reads, gives a single entry per CDR3 protein. In the table there are around 78,000 distinct CDR3 sequences, around an eighth of which are singletons. V gene TRBV20-1 combines with J gene TRBJ2-7; D remains unclear. The sequencing sample was made of whole blood. This receptor was obtained from an adult who was a healthcare worker with PCR-confirmed SARS-CoV-2 infection or an uninfected control (not recorded which). The CDR3 DNA sequence: TGCAGTGCTAGACAGTCCCTGAGCTCCTACGAGCAGTACTTC. Amino acids: CSARQSLSSYEQYF.